The 24 T cell receptor beta chains below were found in one sample sequenced in a study of untreated major depressive disorder. For these TCRs, the target antigens are not known. General study results and limits: Compared with controls, depressed patients showed more TRBV05-01 (Vbeta 5.1) usage in CD4+ T cells.

Method: immunoSEQ multiplex PCR; TCRdb's copy keeps in-frame clones and lacks some. The table lists about 20,000 clones, 92% of them singletons, with 0.6% in the top ten. Sequencing was performed on CD4+ T cells from PBMCs. The receptors were gathered from a middle-aged woman with major depressive disorder.

The V and J genes are TRBV4-3 and TRBJ1-5; no clear D. The CDR3 contains 13 residues. Germline CDR1 LGHNA, CDR2 YSLEER. Trimming removed 3 bases at V and 6 bases at J, with 9 bases between. Here the CDR3 reads CASSQKRSQPQHF. The CDR3 nucleotides are TGCGCCAGCAGCCAGAAGAGAAGTCAGCCCCAGCATTTT.

In DNA form, the CDR3 reads TGTGCCAGCTCGCGGGAATCCTTTGGGGCCAACGTCCTGACTTTC. Translating it yields CASSRESFGANVLTF. This chain links TRBV5-6 with TRBJ2-6, with D possibly TRBD2 on 6 matching bases. CDR3 length: 15 residues. CDR1 is SGHDT and CDR2 is YYEEEE in the germline V gene. V shed 7 bases and J shed 3 bases, with 14 bases lying between them. Filled out from reference TRBV5-6 and TRBJ2-6, the complete variable domain reads DAGVTQSPTHLIKTRGQQVTLRCSPKSGHDTVSWYQQALGQGPQFIFQYYEEEERQRGNFPDRFSGHQFPNYSSELNVNALLLGDSALYLCASSRESFGANVLTFGAGSRLTVL.

The V gene is TRBV6-1, the J gene TRBJ2-7; 7 positions agree with TRBD1. CDR3 length: 15 residues. CDR1 MNHNS and CDR2 SASEGT come from the germline V gene. J gave up 1 base and V 7 bases, and 10 bases lay outside the gene matches. The CDR3 loop is CASNPQGVPSYEQYV. For the CDR3, the DNA is TGTGCCAGCAACCCTCAGGGGGTACCGTCCTACGAGCAGTACGTC.

This clone was counted a few times. The chain couples TRBV5-1 to TRBJ1-1, with D unclear. The CDR3 consists of 15 residues. CDR1 SGHRS and CDR2 YFSETQ come from the germline V gene. Trimming pared 0 bases from V and 0 bases from J, leaving 9 bases between. CDR3 sequence reads: CASSLEGIMNTEAFF. The CDR3 nucleotides are TGCGCCAGCAGCTTGGAGGGCATAATGAACACTGAAGCTTTCTTT. Full variable domain (remainder filled in from reference TRBV5-1 and TRBJ1-1): KAGVTQTPRYLIKTRGQQVTLSCSPISGHRSVSWYQQTPGQGLQFLFEYFSETQRNKGNFPGRFSGRQFSNSRSEMNVSTLELGDSALYLCASSLEGIMNTEAFFGQGTRLTVV.

The gene calls are TRBV9 and TRBJ1-1; no reliable D call. Germline CDR1 is SGDLS and CDR2 is YYNGEE. V was trimmed by 0 bases and J by 0 bases, leaving 9 bases between them. The length of the CDR3 is 15 residues. The CDR3 DNA reads TGTGCCAGCAGCGTAGATGGAGGGCTGAACACTGAAGCTTTCTTT. Its translation is CASSVDGGLNTEAFF.

The gene calls are TRBV2 and TRBJ1-6; D not certain. The CDR3 has 14 residues. Germline V lookup: CDR1 SNHLY, CDR2 FYNNEI. Trimming pared 4 bases from V and 9 bases from J, leaving 13 bases between. CDR3 DNA sequence: TGTGCCAGCAGTGTTTACTCCACGGGTTCACCCCTCCACTTT. This gives the protein CASSVYSTGSPLHF.

The chain joins TRBV7-6 to TRBJ2-5; TRBD2 matches 14 bases. Germline V gene data show CDR1 as SGHVS and CDR2 as FNYEAQ. V shed 0 bases and J 3 bases; nucleotides not matched to a gene: 3. The CDR3 runs 17 residues. The DNA of the CDR3 is TGTGCCAGCAGCTTAGCGTGGACTAGCGGGAGGAAAGAGACCCAGTACTTC. It codes for CASSLAWTSGRKETQYF.

The chain couples TRBV4-2 to TRBJ2-2; D uncertain. V lost 1 base and J 8 bases, leaving 8 bases between the germline ends. The V gene's germline CDR1 is LGHNA and CDR2 YNFKEQ. This CDR3 region has 13 residues. The CDR3 bases are TGTGCCAGCAGCCAAGGCAGGATGGGGGAGCTGTTTTTT. Encoded protein: CASSQGRMGELFF.

The chain employs TRBV30 and TRBJ1-5, with a tentative D call TRBD1 (6 bases). This CDR3 contains 12 residues. CDR1 and CDR2 from the germline V gene are GTSNPN and SVGIG (reference sequence). Trimming took off 6 bases at V and 9 bases at J, with 15 bases between the two ends. Written as DNA, the CDR3 is TGTGCCTGTGCGGGGGGCATAGGGCCCCAGCATTTT. Translation: CACAGGIGPQHF.

The chain employs TRBV5-6 and TRBJ2-2; the match to TRBD1 covers 11 bases. This CDR3 contains 16 residues. Trimming removed 4 bases from V and 6 bases from J; junction bases left unmatched: 8. Per germline, CDR1 SGHDT and CDR2 YYEEEE. CDR3 loop: CASSLDRGLRAGELFF. The CDR3 DNA reads TGTGCCAGCAGCCTGGACAGGGGGCTAAGGGCCGGGGAGCTGTTTTTT.

This clone has just a few counts. The J gene is TRBJ2-5, the V gene TRBV5-1; possibly TRBD2 for D (6 bases). Germline V CDR1 and CDR2: SGHRS, YFSETQ. Trimming stripped 4 bases from V and 1 base from J, with 17 bases between. The CDR3 has 16 residues. The CDR3, as DNA: TGCGCCAGCAGCCCCGGGGTAGCGGCCTCCCAAGAGACCCAGTACTTC. Protein sequence: CASSPGVAASQETQYF.

The J gene is TRBJ1-1, the V gene TRBV15, with D perhaps TRBD1 (6 bases). CDR3 length equals 15 residues. Germline lookup yields CDR1 LNHNV and CDR2 YYDKDF (reference sequence). V shed 0 bases and J shed 1 base, with 9 bases lying between them. The CDR3, as DNA: TGTGCCACCAGCAGAGAAAAGGGACAGAACACTGAAGCTTTCTTT. Its translation is CATSREKGQNTEAFF.

V gene TRBV9 combines with J gene TRBJ2-1; D might be TRBD2 (5 bases). Looked up from germline, CDR1 is SGDLS and CDR2 is YYNGEE. The V and J ends lost 3 bases and 10 bases respectively, with 17 bases between them. This CDR3 region has 14 residues. This chain's CDR3 is CASSGSPLAEEQFF. The CDR3 DNA is TGTGCCAGCAGCGGGTCGCCGCTAGCAGAGGAGCAGTTCTTC.

This clone was recorded once. The chain employs TRBV5-6 and TRBJ2-5, with 8 bases identical to TRBD2. V was clipped by 2 bases and J by 5 bases; unmatched bases: 2. CDR1 SGHDT and CDR2 YYEEEE come from the germline V gene. This CDR3 region has 13 residues. In DNA form, the CDR3 reads TGTGCCAGCAGCTTAGCTAGCGGGGAGACCCAGTACTTC. Its protein is CASSLASGETQYF.

This chain links TRBV5-1 with TRBJ1-1; 7 bases align to TRBD1. Germline V gives CDR1 SGHRS, CDR2 YFSETQ. Unmatched junction bases numbered 9, after V lost 3 bases and J lost 7 bases. This CDR3 has 14 residues. CDR3 nucleotides: TGCGCCAGCAGCTCGGGACAGAAGGTAAATGAAGCTTTCTTT. As protein: CASSSGQKVNEAFF.

V gene TRBV30 combines with J gene TRBJ1-4; 8 nucleotides line up with TRBD1. Trimming removed 2 bases from V and 8 bases from J; junction bases left unmatched: 4. The germline V gene encodes CDR1 GTSNPN and CDR2 SVGIG (reference sequence). The CDR3 consists of 13 residues. CDR3 nucleotides: TGTGCCTGGAGTCGACAGGGGAGGGAAAAACTGTTTTTT. Translation gives CAWSRQGREKLFF.

CDR3: CASSVVGESYNEQFF. CDR3 in DNA: TGTGCCAGCAGCGTAGTGGGGGAATCCTACAATGAGCAGTTCTTC. The chain employs TRBV9 and TRBJ2-1; D could derive from TRBD1 or TRBD2 (5 bases each). The V gene lost 0 bases and the J gene lost 1 base, with 8 bases spanning the gap. From germline, CDR1 is SGDLS and CDR2 YYNGEE. This CDR3 comprises 15 residues.

The chain employs TRBV19 and TRBJ2-7; no clear D gene. Trimming cost V 4 bases and J 4 bases, with 5 bases left between them. The CDR3 contains 11 residues. The germline CDR1 and CDR2 sequences are LNHDA and SQIVND (reference sequence). The CDR3, as DNA: TGTGCCAGTAGTACCGGTTACGAGCAGTACTTC. Translated: CASSTGYEQYF.

The gene calls are TRBV10-1 and TRBJ2-2; D may be TRBD1 (6 bases). V lost 4 bases and J 7 bases, leaving 7 bases between the germline ends. This CDR3 is built from 12 residues. The germline gives CDR1 WNHNN, CDR2 SYGVQD (reference sequence). The CDR3 region is CASSGQVGELFF. As DNA, the CDR3 is TGCGCCAGCAGTGGACAGGTCGGGGAGCTGTTTTTT.

J is TRBJ1-4 and V is TRBV10-2, with 8 bases lining up with TRBD1. The CDR3 runs 12 residues. The ends lost 11 bases at V and 8 bases at J; junction bases unmatched: 7. Germline loops: CDR1 WSHSY, CDR2 SAAADI. CDR3 nucleotides: TGCGCCTCTTGGACAGGGAACGAAAAACTGTTTTTT. It codes for CASWTGNEKLFF.

The V gene is TRBV11-2, the J gene TRBJ2-5; perhaps D is TRBD1 or TRBD2 (6 bases each). This CDR3 comprises 15 residues. The germline CDR1 and CDR2 sequences are SGHAT and FQNNGV. The ends were cut back, 1 base at V and 5 bases at J, with 14 bases in the middle. The CDR3 reads CASSLGNQGGETQYF. CDR3 coding DNA: TGTGCCAGCAGCTTAGGAAACCAAGGGGGGGAGACCCAGTACTTC. The whole variable domain, filled in from reference TRBV11-2 and TRBJ2-5, reads EAGVAQSPRYKIIEKRQSVAFWCNPISGHATLYWYQQILGQGPKLLIQFQNNGVVDDSQLPKDRFSAERLKGVDSTLKIQPAKLEDSAVYLCASSLGNQGGETQYFGPGTRLLVL.

The rearrangement joins TRBV5-1 to TRBJ2-5; 10 bases are shared with TRBD1. This CDR3 region has 16 residues. V dropped 5 bases and J dropped 1; count of bases not matched to a gene: 8. Germline CDR1 SGHRS, CDR2 YFSETQ. The CDR3 here is CASRPGTGVPQETQYF. The CDR3 coding sequence is TGCGCCAGCAGGCCCGGGACAGGGGTTCCCCAAGAGACCCAGTACTTC.

This clone was observed a single time. CDR3 sequence: CAWSLIPDTQYF. The CDR3 nucleotides read TGTGCCTGGAGTCTTATCCCCGATACGCAGTATTTT. The chain employs TRBV30 and TRBJ2-3; D remains unclear. Between the trimmed V and J ends, which lost 2 bases and 6 bases, there was a span of 9 bases. CDR3 length: 12 amino acids. The germline gives CDR1 GTSNPN, CDR2 SVGIG (reference sequence).

The chain carries TRBV4-3 and TRBJ1-2, with a weak D call TRBD1 (6 bases). This CDR3 contains 14 residues. The V end lost 2 bases, the J end lost 8 bases, and 15 bases lay between the germline ends. The germline CDR1 and CDR2 sequences are LGHNA and YSLEER. The DNA for the CDR3 is TGCGCCAGCAGCCAAAACCTTAACAGGGAAGGCTACACCTTC. Translation: CASSQNLNREGYTF.